Listed below are T cell receptor beta chains from one sample, sequenced in a study of shared clonotypes between healthy human individuals. Profiled with immunoSEQ multiplex PCR; TCRdb holds only in-frame clones, not every one. Found here are approximately 840,000 clones, roughly 96% of them singletons; the top ten hold roughly 0.23%. The sequencing input was naive CD8+ T cells sorted from blood. Source of these receptors: a man aged 25 to 40 in good health. CDR3s include the opening cysteine and the closing phenylalanine or tryptophan. A D gene is named only where the DNA matches it firmly. Expanded clones are given a class, and other clones once, few, many or no size at all.

clone size: .; D gene: .; V gene: TRBV5-1; J gene: TRBJ2-7; CDR3 DNA: TGCGCCAGCAGCCGCCCCGGGACACCAACCTACGAGCAGTACTTC; CDR3 protein: CASSRPGTPTYEQYF
clone size: .; D gene: .; V gene: TRBV27; J gene: TRBJ1-4; CDR3 DNA: TGTGCCAGCAGTTTACAGGGTACTAATGAAAAACTGTTTTTT; CDR3 protein: CASSLQGTNEKLFF
clone size: .; D gene: TRBD2; V gene: TRBV4-2; J gene: TRBJ2-1; CDR3 DNA: TGTGCCAGCAGCCAAGATGGGGCTAGCGGGAGTCCTGAGCAGTTCTTC; CDR3 protein: CASSQDGASGSPEQFF
clone size: .; D gene: TRBD2; V gene: TRBV20-1; J gene: TRBJ2-7; CDR3 DNA: TGCAGTGCTCCGGGGGGCTACGAGCAGTACTTC; CDR3 protein: CSAPGGYEQYF
clone size: .; D gene: TRBD2; V gene: TRBV29-1; J gene: TRBJ2-1; CDR3 DNA: TGCAGCGTTGAAGCTAGCGGGCTCACCTACAATGAGCAGTTCTTC; CDR3 protein: CSVEASGLTYNEQFF
clone size: .; D gene: TRBD2; V gene: TRBV29-1; J gene: TRBJ2-1; CDR3 DNA: TGCAGCGTTGAGGGCGGGAGGGGAATCAATGAGCAGTTCTTC; CDR3 protein: CSVEGGRGINEQFF
clone size: .; D gene: .; V gene: TRBV23-1; J gene: TRBJ1-3; CDR3 DNA: TGCGCCAGCAGTCAATCGCAGGGAGCCTCTGGAAACACCATATATTTT; CDR3 protein: CASSQSQGASGNTIYF
clone size: .; D gene: .; V gene: TRBV4-3; J gene: TRBJ2-5; CDR3 DNA: TGCGCCAGCAGCCAAGATCGCGGGGCTTGGGAGACCCAGTACTTC; CDR3 protein: CASSQDRGAWETQYF
clone size: .; D gene: TRBD1; V gene: TRBV5-1; J gene: TRBJ1-3; CDR3 DNA: TGCGCCAGCAGCCCGGACAGGGGGCTAGGAAACACCATATATTTT; CDR3 protein: CASSPDRGLGNTIYF
clone size: .; D gene: .; V gene: TRBV6-1; J gene: TRBJ2-7; CDR3 DNA: TGTGCCAGCAGTGGAACTTACAATTCCTACGAGCAGTACTTC; CDR3 protein: CASSGTYNSYEQYF
clone size: .; D gene: .; V gene: TRBV5-6; J gene: TRBJ2-7; CDR3 DNA: TGTGCCAGCACCATAGGGGCGCCATCCTACGAGCAGTACTTC; CDR3 protein: CASTIGAPSYEQYF
clone size: .; D gene: .; V gene: TRBV29-1; J gene: TRBJ2-7; CDR3 DNA: TGCAGCGTTGAGGACACCCTAGCAGGGTCCTACGAGCAGTACTTC; CDR3 protein: CSVEDTLAGSYEQYF
clone size: .; D gene: .; V gene: TRBV28; J gene: TRBJ1-5; CDR3 DNA: TGTGCCAGCAGTTTTACACTCACAGGGCCGTCGCAGCCCCAGCATTTT; CDR3 protein: CASSFTLTGPSQPQHF
clone size: .; D gene: .; V gene: TRBV6-5; J gene: TRBJ2-2; CDR3 DNA: TGTGCCAGCCGGAATGTCCCTCACACCGGGGAGCTGTTTTTT; CDR3 protein: CASRNVPHTGELFF
clone size: .; D gene: .; V gene: TRBV27; J gene: TRBJ1-4; CDR3 DNA: TGTGCCAGGGGGCACGTGGATGAAAAACTGTTTTTT; CDR3 protein: CARGHVDEKLFF
clone size: once; D gene: TRBD1; V gene: TRBV9; J gene: TRBJ2-5; CDR3 DNA: TGTGCCAGCAGCGACGGGACAGCACAAGAGACCCAGTACTTC; CDR3 protein: CASSDGTAQETQYF
clone size: .; D gene: TRBD1; V gene: TRBV13; J gene: TRBJ2-7; CDR3 DNA: TGTGCCAGCAGCCCGGGGACAGGGGGCTCCTACGAGCAGTACTTC; CDR3 protein: CASSPGTGGSYEQYF
clone size: .; D gene: .; V gene: TRBV10-3; J gene: TRBJ2-5; CDR3 DNA: TGTGCCACCGGTGGGGGTGAGACCCAGTACTTC; CDR3 protein: CATGGGETQYF
clone size: .; D gene: TRBD2; V gene: TRBV25-1; J gene: TRBJ2-1; CDR3 DNA: TGTGCCAGCAGTACTAGCGGCTCCTACAATGAGCAGTTCTTC; CDR3 protein: CASSTSGSYNEQFF
clone size: .; D gene: .; V gene: TRBV13; J gene: TRBJ2-7; CDR3 DNA: TGTGCCAGCAGCCTCGAGGGTGTGGGTTACGGCGAGCAGTACTTC; CDR3 protein: CASSLEGVGYGEQYF
clone size: .; D gene: TRBD1; V gene: TRBV27; J gene: TRBJ1-1; CDR3 DNA: TGTGCCAGCAACTCCGGGACAGGGGGCAACACTGAAGCTTTCTTT; CDR3 protein: CASNSGTGGNTEAFF
clone size: .; D gene: .; V gene: TRBV6-1; J gene: TRBJ2-7; CDR3 DNA: TGTGCCAGCCAGAAAAGGGAATACGAGCAGTACTTC; CDR3 protein: CASQKREYEQYF
clone size: .; D gene: .; V gene: TRBV27; J gene: TRBJ2-1; CDR3 DNA: TGTGCCAGCAGTGCCGCATCGAATGAGCAGTTCTTC; CDR3 protein: CASSAASNEQFF